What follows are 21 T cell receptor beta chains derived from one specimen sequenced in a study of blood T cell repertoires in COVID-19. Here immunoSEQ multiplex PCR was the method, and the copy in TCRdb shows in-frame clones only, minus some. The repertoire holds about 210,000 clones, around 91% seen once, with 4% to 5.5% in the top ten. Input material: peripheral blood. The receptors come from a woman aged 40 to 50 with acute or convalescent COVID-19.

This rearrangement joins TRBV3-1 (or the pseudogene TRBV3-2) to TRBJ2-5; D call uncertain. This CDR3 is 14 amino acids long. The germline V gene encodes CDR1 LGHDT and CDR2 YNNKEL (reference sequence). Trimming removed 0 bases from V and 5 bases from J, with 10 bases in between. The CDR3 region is CASSQEPERETQYF. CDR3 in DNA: TGTGCCAGCAGCCAAGAACCGGAGAGGGAGACCCAGTACTTC.

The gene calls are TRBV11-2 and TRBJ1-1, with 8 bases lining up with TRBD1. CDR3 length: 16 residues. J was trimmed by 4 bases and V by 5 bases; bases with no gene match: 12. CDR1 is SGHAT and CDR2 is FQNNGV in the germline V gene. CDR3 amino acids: CASSNWDRRFGTEAFF. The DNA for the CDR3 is TGTGCCAGCAGCAACTGGGACAGGCGGTTTGGCACTGAAGCTTTCTTT.

CDR3: CASSPGLAGGPGNEQFF. The CDR3 coding sequence is TGCGCCAGCAGCCCCGGACTAGCGGGGGGGCCGGGCAATGAGCAGTTCTTC. This sequence joins TRBV5-1 and TRBJ2-1, with 15 bases fitting TRBD2. CDR3 length equals 17 residues. The ends lost 4 bases at V and 6 bases at J; junction bases unmatched: 8. Per the germline V gene, CDR1 is SGHRS and CDR2 is YFSETQ.

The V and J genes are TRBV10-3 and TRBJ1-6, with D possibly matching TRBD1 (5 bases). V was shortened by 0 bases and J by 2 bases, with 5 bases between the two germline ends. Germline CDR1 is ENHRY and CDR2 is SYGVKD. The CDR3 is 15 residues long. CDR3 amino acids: CAISESGPYNSPLHF. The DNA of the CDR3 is TGTGCCATCAGTGAGTCGGGGCCCTATAATTCACCCCTCCACTTT.

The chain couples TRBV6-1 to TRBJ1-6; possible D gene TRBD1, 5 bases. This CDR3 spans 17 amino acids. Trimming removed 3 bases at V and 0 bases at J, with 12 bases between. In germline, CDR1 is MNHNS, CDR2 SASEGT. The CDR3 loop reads CASSEWRTSSYNSPLHF. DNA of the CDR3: TGTGCCAGCAGTGAGTGGCGGACAAGCTCCTATAATTCACCCCTCCACTTT.

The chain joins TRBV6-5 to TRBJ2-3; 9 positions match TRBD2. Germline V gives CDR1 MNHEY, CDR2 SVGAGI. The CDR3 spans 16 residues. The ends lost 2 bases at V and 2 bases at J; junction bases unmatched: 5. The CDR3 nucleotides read TGTGCCAGCAGTTACGGGGCGGGGGGGCCCACAGATACGCAGTATTTT. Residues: CASSYGAGGPTDTQYF.

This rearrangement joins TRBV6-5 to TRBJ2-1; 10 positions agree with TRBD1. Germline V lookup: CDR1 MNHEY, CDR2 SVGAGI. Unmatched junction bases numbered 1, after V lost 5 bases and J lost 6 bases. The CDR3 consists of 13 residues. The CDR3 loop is CASSRQGANEQFF. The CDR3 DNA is TGTGCCAGCAGTAGACAGGGGGCCAATGAGCAGTTCTTC.

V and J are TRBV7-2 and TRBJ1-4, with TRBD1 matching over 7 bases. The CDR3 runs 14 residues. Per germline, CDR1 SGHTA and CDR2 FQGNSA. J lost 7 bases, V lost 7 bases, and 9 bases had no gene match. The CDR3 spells CASTSGQPGEKLFF. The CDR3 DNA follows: TGTGCCAGCACCTCGGGACAGCCGGGTGAAAAACTGTTTTTT.

The CDR3 DNA reads as TGCAGCGTTCGACCGACAGGCAGCTATGGCTACACCTTC. Translating gives CSVRPTGSYGYTF. V gene TRBV29-1 combines with J gene TRBJ1-2; a weak D match, TRBD1 (6 bases). This CDR3 spans 13 amino acids. In germline, CDR1 is SQVTM, CDR2 ANQGSEA. The V gene lost 5 bases and the J gene lost 4 bases, with 14 bases spanning the gap. The entire variable domain, with the rest obtained from reference TRBV29-1 and TRBJ1-2, is as follows: SAVISQKPSRDICQRGTSLTIQCQVDSQVTMMFWYRQQPGQSLTLIATANQGSEATYESGFVIDKFPISRPNLTFSTLTVSNMSPEDSSIYLCSVRPTGSYGYTFGSGTRLTVV.

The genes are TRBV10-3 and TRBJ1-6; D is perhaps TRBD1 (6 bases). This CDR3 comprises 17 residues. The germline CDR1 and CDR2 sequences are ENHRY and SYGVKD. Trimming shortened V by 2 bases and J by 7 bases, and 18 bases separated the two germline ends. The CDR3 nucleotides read TGTGCCATCAGTGAGGCAACAACAGGGTTGACGAATTCACCCCTCCACTTT. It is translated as CAISEATTGLTNSPLHF.

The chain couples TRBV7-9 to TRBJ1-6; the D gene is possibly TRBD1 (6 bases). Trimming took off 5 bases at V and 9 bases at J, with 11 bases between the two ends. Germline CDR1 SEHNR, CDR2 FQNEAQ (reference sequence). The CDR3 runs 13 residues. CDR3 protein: CASSPRQVSPLHF. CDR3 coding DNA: TGTGCCAGCAGCCCCAGACAGGTTTCACCCCTCCACTTT.

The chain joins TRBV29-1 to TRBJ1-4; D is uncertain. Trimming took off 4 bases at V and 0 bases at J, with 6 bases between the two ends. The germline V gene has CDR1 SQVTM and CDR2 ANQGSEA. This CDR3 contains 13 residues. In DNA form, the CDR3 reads TGCAGCGTTGCCATAGCAACTAATGAAAAACTGTTTTTT. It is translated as CSVAIATNEKLFF.

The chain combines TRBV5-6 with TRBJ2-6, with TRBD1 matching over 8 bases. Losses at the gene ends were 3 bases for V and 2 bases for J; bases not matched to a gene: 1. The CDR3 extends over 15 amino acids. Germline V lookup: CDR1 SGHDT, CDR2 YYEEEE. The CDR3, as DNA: TGTGCCAGCAGCTGGACAGGGACTGGGGCCAACGTCCTGACTTTC. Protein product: CASSWTGTGANVLTF.

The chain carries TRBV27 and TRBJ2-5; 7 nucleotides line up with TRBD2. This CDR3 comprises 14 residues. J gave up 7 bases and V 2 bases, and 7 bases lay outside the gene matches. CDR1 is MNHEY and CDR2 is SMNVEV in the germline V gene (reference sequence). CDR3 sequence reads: CASSLMGGGATQYF. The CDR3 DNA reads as TGTGCCAGCAGTTTAATGGGCGGGGGAGCGACCCAGTACTTC.

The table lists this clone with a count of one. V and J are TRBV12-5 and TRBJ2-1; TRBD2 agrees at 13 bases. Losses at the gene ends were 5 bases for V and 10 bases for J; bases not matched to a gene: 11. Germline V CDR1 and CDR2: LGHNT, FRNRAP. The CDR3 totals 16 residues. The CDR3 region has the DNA TGTGCTAGTGGTCTACCCACTAGCGGGGGGGCATGGGAGCAGTTCTTC. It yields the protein CASGLPTSGGAWEQFF.

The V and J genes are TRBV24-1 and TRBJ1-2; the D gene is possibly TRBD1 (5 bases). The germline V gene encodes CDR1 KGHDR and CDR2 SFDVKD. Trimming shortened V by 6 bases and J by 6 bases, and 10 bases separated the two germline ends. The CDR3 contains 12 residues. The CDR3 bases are TGTGCCACCAGTAAAAGGGGTGATGGCTACACCTTC. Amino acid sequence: CATSKRGDGYTF.

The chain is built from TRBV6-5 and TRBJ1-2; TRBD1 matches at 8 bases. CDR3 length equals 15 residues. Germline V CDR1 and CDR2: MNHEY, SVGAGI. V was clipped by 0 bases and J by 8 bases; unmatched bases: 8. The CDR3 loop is CASSYSWARTGGYTF. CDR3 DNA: TGTGCCAGCAGTTACTCGTGGGCTAGGACAGGGGGCTACACCTTC.

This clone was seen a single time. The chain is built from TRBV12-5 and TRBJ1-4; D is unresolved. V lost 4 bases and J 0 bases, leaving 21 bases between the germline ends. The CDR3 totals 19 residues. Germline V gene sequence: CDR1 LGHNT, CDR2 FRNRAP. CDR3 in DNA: TGTGCTAGTGGTTCCTACAAGACTCCAGACCCTACAACTAATGAAAAACTGTTTTTT. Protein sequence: CASGSYKTPDPTTNEKLFF.

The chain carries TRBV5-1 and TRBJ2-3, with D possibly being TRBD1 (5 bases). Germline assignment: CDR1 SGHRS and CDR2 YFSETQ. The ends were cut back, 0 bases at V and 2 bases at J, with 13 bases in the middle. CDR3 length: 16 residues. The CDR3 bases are TGCGCCAGCAGCTTGGTCGGGCAGGGATACACAGATACGCAGTATTTT. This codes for CASSLVGQGYTDTQYF.

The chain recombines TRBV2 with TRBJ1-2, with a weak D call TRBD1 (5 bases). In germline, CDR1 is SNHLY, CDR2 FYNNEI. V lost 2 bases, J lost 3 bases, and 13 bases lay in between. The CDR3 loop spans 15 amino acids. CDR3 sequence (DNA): TGTGCCAGCAGTGAACGCCCCGACAGCTACTATGGCTACACCTTC. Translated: CASSERPDSYYGYTF.

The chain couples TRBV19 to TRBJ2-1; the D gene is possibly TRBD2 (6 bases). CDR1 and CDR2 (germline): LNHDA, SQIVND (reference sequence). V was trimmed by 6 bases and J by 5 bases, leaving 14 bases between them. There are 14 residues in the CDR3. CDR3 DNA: TGTGCCAGTAGACCACACGGGGGTAACAATGAGCAGTTCTTC. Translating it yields CASRPHGGNNEQFF.